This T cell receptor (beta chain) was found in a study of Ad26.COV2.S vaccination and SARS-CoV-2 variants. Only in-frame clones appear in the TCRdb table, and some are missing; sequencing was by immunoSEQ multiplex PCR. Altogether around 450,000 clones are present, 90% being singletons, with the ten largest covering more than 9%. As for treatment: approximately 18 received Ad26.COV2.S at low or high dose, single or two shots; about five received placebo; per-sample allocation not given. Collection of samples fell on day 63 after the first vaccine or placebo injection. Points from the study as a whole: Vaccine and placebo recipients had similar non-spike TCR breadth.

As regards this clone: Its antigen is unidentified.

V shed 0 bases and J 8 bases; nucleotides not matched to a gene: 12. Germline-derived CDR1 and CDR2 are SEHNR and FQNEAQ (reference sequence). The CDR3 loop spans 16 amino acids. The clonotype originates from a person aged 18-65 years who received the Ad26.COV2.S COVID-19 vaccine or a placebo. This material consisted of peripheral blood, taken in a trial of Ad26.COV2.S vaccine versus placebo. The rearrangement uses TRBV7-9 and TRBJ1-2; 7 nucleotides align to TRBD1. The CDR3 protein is CASSLARDSPALGYTF. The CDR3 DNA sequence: TGTGCCAGCAGCTTAGCGCGGGACAGCCCCGCTTTGGGCTACACCTTC.